Detailed here is one TCR beta chain. What it binds is unknown. The record originates from a study of T cells in localized non-small cell lung cancer. Losses at the gene ends were 4 bases for V and 0 bases for J; bases not matched to a gene: 5. Looked up from germline, CDR1 is MNHGY and CDR2 is SAAAGT. This CDR3 is 15 amino acids long. Produced via immunoSEQ multiplex PCR; TCRdb's table is partial and in-frame only. Of 510 or so clones listed, more than 15% were seen once; the top ten hold approximately 21%. General observations from the study: For the top 100 tumor clones, a median roughly 56 also appeared in adjacent lung. Without multi-region sequencing, intratumor heterogeneity could not be excluded. Prolonged overall survival went with higher T cell density in the blood. Highest T cell clonality was seen in uninvolved adjacent lung, surpassing that measured in tumor.

The source was normal lung tissue next to the tumor, collected before any cancer treatment. The chain links TRBV6-8 to TRBJ2-7, with 8 bases fitting TRBD2. This receptor was obtained from an older female donor with stage II squamous cell lung carcinoma. CDR3 loop: CASSFQAGDSYEQYF. The CDR3 DNA reads as TGTGCCAGCAGTTTCCAAGCGGGGGACTCCTACGAGCAGTACTTC.